This note documents a single T cell receptor (beta chain) sequence. These data are taken from a study of blood T cells in healthy people across ages. With 7 bases removed from V and 3 bases from J, the gap between germline ends came to 9 bases. The CDR3 length is 11 residues. Germline CDR1 is SQVTM and CDR2 is ANQGSEA. A second roughly 7 to 12 cycle PCR used barcoded and J-beta primers. Every single cDNA molecule received a tag from a template-switch adaptor with 12 random nucleotides. From each sample, at least 2.5 million paired-end reads containing CDR3 were obtained. TCRdb analysed the 5' RACE reads with MiXCR anew, one entry per CDR3 protein. The table includes about 640,000 distinct CDR3 sequences, around three fifths detected once. Donors were healthy Caucasian individuals from Russia aged about 6 to 95.

The specimen sequenced was blood. The sequence was obtained from a man in his sixties in good health. The J gene is TRBJ2-5, the V gene TRBV29-1; D is perhaps TRBD2 (5 bases). CDR3 bases: TGCAGCGAACGGCGGGAAGAGACCCAGTACTTC. Protein product: CSERREETQYF.